These T cell receptor beta chains were read from a single sample in a study of T cells in Graves' hyperthyroidism and ophthalmopathy. TCRdb re-derived calls from the multiplex PCR reads in MiXCR, one entry per CDR3 protein. Of hundreds of thousands of distinct CDR3 sequences in the sample, around 45% were seen once. Sequencing was done on a sample of peripheral blood or thyroid tissue (not recorded which). These receptors came from a woman aged 18-29 years with Graves' hyperthyroidism. CDR3s include the opening cysteine and the closing phenylalanine or tryptophan. Fields, in order: V gene, clone size, J gene, D gene, CDR3 protein, CDR3 DNA. The D gene is left open where the match is weak. Some rows have no size entry. The others give once, few or many, or a class for an expanded clone.

v_call: TRBV20-1
clone_size: -
j_call: TRBJ2-7
d_call: -
cdr3_aa: CSARSKTPYEQYF
cdr3_nt: TGCAGTGCCAGGAGTAAAACCCCCTACGAGCAGTACTTC

v_call: TRBV2
clone_size: -
j_call: TRBJ2-5
d_call: TRBD2
cdr3_aa: CASSHVLAGVEGETQYF
cdr3_nt: TGTGCCAGCAGCCACGTTCTAGCGGGAGTTGAAGGAGAGACCCAGTACTTC

v_call: TRBV5-1
clone_size: few
j_call: TRBJ1-2
d_call: -
cdr3_aa: CASSVNPRDDYGYTF
cdr3_nt: TGCGCCAGCAGTGTAAATCCAAGGGACGACTATGGCTACACCTTC

v_call: TRBV7-8
clone_size: -
j_call: TRBJ2-2
d_call: TRBD2
cdr3_aa: CASSLNSGGVTGELFF
cdr3_nt: TGTGCCAGCAGCTTAAATTCGGGAGGGGTCACCGGGGAGCTGTTTTTT

v_call: TRBV9
clone_size: -
j_call: TRBJ1-1
d_call: TRBD1
cdr3_aa: CASSESGQGSTEAFF
cdr3_nt: TGTGCCAGCAGCGAATCCGGACAGGGAAGCACTGAAGCTTTCTTT

v_call: TRBV19
clone_size: many
j_call: TRBJ2-6
d_call: -
cdr3_aa: CASNYRESGANVLTF
cdr3_nt: TGTGCCAGTAATTACAGGGAATCTGGGGCCAACGTCCTGACTTTC

v_call: TRBV2
clone_size: many
j_call: TRBJ2-7
d_call: -
cdr3_aa: CASSERAALNEQYF
cdr3_nt: TGTGCCAGCAGTGAACGAGCGGCTCTCAACGAGCAGTACTTC

v_call: TRBV12-3/TRBV12-4
clone_size: -
j_call: TRBJ2-5
d_call: TRBD2
cdr3_aa: CASSQVQSSGRYF
cdr3_nt: TGTGCCAGCAGCCAAGTACAATCGAGCGGGAGGTACTTC

v_call: TRBV15
clone_size: -
j_call: TRBJ1-2
d_call: -
cdr3_aa: CATSGPAGTQGYTF
cdr3_nt: TGTGCCACCAGCGGCCCCGCAGGGACTCAGGGCTACACCTTC

v_call: TRBV3-1
clone_size: -
j_call: TRBJ2-7
d_call: TRBD2
cdr3_aa: CASSLRTSGGIYEQYF
cdr3_nt: TGTGCCAGCAGCTTACGGACTAGCGGGGGTATATACGAGCAGTACTTC

v_call: TRBV11-2
clone_size: -
j_call: TRBJ2-5
d_call: TRBD1
cdr3_aa: CASSSPDRGHETQYF
cdr3_nt: TGTGCCAGCAGCTCCCCGGACAGGGGGCATGAGACCCAGTACTTC

v_call: TRBV2
clone_size: -
j_call: TRBJ2-3
d_call: -
cdr3_aa: CASSGSRVVTDTQYF
cdr3_nt: TGTGCCAGCAGTGGGAGTCGTGTGGTCACAGATACGCAGTATTTT

v_call: TRBV7-3
clone_size: -
j_call: TRBJ2-7
d_call: TRBD1
cdr3_aa: CASSLDRAREQYF
cdr3_nt: TGTGCCAGCAGCTTGGACAGGGCGCGTGAGCAGTACTTC

v_call: TRBV10-3
clone_size: many
j_call: TRBJ1-2
d_call: -
cdr3_aa: CAISQEDSYGYTF
cdr3_nt: TGTGCCATCAGTCAGGAAGACAGCTATGGCTACACCTTC

v_call: TRBV19
clone_size: many
j_call: TRBJ1-2
d_call: -
cdr3_aa: CASSIYRDGYTF
cdr3_nt: TGTGCCAGTAGTATCTACAGGGATGGCTACACCTTC

v_call: TRBV12-5
clone_size: few
j_call: TRBJ1-2
d_call: -
cdr3_aa: CASVAKDYGYTF
cdr3_nt: TGTGCTAGTGTTGCGAAGGACTATGGCTACACCTTC

v_call: TRBV9
clone_size: -
j_call: TRBJ1-2
d_call: -
cdr3_aa: CASSPTEHYGYTF
cdr3_nt: TGTGCCAGCAGCCCGACAGAACACTATGGCTACACCTTC

v_call: TRBV5-1
clone_size: many
j_call: TRBJ1-1
d_call: -
cdr3_aa: CASSLAGGDNTEAFF
cdr3_nt: TGCGCCAGCAGCTTGGCTGGGGGAGATAACACTGAAGCTTTCTTT

v_call: TRBV10-3
clone_size: -
j_call: TRBJ1-6
d_call: -
cdr3_aa: CAISEWTAPLHF
cdr3_nt: TGTGCCATCAGTGAATGGACAGCTCCCCTCCACTTT

v_call: TRBV10-3
clone_size: few
j_call: TRBJ2-2
d_call: TRBD1
cdr3_aa: CAISPGQGVAGELFF
cdr3_nt: TGTGCCATCAGTCCGGGACAGGGAGTCGCCGGGGAGCTGTTTTTT